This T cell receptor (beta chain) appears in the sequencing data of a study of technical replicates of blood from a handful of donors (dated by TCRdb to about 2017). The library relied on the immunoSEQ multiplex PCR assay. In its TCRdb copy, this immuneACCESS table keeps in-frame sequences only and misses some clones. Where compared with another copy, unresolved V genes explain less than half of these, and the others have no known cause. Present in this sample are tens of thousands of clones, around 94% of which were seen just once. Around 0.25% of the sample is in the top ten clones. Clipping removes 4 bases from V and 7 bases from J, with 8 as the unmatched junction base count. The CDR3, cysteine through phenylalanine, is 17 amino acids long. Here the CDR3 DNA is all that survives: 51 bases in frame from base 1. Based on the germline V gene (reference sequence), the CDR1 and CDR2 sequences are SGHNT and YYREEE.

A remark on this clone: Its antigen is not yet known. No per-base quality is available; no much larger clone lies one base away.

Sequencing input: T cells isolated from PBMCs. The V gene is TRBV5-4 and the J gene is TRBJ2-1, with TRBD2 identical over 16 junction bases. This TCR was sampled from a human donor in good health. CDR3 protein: CASSPSLGLAGGNEQFF. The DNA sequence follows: TGTGCCAGCAGCCCCTCCCTGGGACTAGCGGGAGGGAATGAGCAGTTCTTC.